These 21 T cell receptor beta chains share one sample of origin, sequenced in a study of blood T cell repertoires in COVID-19. Sequenced by immunoSEQ multiplex PCR; TCRdb stores in-frame clones only, minus some. This sample yields roughly 60,000 clones, of which approximately 83% are seen a single time; roughly 3.6% belongs to the top ten. The specimen sequenced was peripheral blood. These receptors all come from a woman older than 75 with acute or convalescent COVID-19.

The V call is TRBV2, the J call TRBJ2-2, with D tentatively TRBD1 (6 bases). V lost 4 bases to trimming and J lost 4 bases, with 10 bases between them. The CDR3 has 14 amino acids. The germline V gene has CDR1 SNHLY and CDR2 FYNNEI. The chain's CDR3 is CASSVARGTGELFF. As DNA, the CDR3 is TGTGCCAGCAGTGTAGCCAGGGGCACCGGGGAGCTGTTTTTT.

In DNA, the CDR3 is TGTGCCAGCAGTTTCGACAGGGCTTCCACAGATACGCAGTATTTT. Translating it yields CASSFDRASTDTQYF. This chain connects TRBV6-2 or TRBV6-3 to TRBJ2-3, with 7 bases aligning to TRBD1. Germline trimming cut 4 bases from V and 2 bases from J; bases unmatched to any gene: 6. The CDR3 has 15 residues. Germline CDR1 reads MNHEY; CDR2 reads SVGEGT.

The chain employs TRBV6-2 or TRBV6-3 and TRBJ2-5; 9 bases match TRBD1. The CDR3 loop spans 15 amino acids. Germline CDR1 MNHEY, CDR2 SVGEGT. J lost 5 bases, V lost 5 bases, and 9 bases had no gene match. Here the CDR3 reads CASSRGTGRSETQYF. CDR3 DNA: TGTGCCAGCAGTCGTGGGACAGGGCGGTCGGAGACCCAGTACTTC.

The chain is built from TRBV9 and TRBJ2-7, with 7 bases fitting TRBD2. The J segment lost 3 bases and the V segment lost 1 base, leaving 10 bases of the junction unmatched. The CDR3 is 16 residues long. Germline CDR1 reads SGDLS; CDR2 reads YYNGEE. The CDR3, as DNA: TGTGCCAGCAGCGTAAACGTCTGGCGGGGGAACTACGAGCAGTACTTC. Translating gives CASSVNVWRGNYEQYF.

V is TRBV24-1 and J is TRBJ2-7; possible D gene TRBD2, 5 bases. CDR3 length equals 12 residues. V was pared by 11 bases and J by 6 bases, with 16 bases between. Per the germline V gene, CDR1 is KGHDR and CDR2 is SFDVKD. The CDR3 nucleotides read TGTGCCAAGGTTAGAGGGTTTGGCGAGCAGTACTTC. It specifies CAKVRGFGEQYF.

The chain has TRBV10-1 and TRBJ1-3, with 9 bases lining up with TRBD1. CDR1 WNHNN and CDR2 SYGVQD come from the germline V gene (reference sequence). The CDR3 spans 14 residues. J gave up 0 bases and V 11 bases, and 5 bases lay outside the gene matches. This CDR3 reads CAGDRADSGNTIYF. The DNA for the CDR3 is TGCGCCGGGGACAGGGCAGACTCTGGAAACACCATATATTTT.

The chain recombines TRBV7-9 with TRBJ2-5, with TRBD2 matching 10 bases. CDR3 length: 16 residues. The V segment lost 3 bases and the J segment 3 bases; nucleotides outside the gene matches: 7. Looked up from germline, CDR1 is SEHNR and CDR2 is FQNEAQ (reference sequence). The CDR3 protein is CASSLRAGGDKETQYF. CDR3 coding DNA: TGTGCCAGCAGCTTGAGAGCGGGGGGGGATAAAGAGACCCAGTACTTC.

The chain is built from TRBV18 and TRBJ2-3; 7 bases agree with TRBD1. There are 14 residues in the CDR3. CDR1 and CDR2 (germline): KGHSH, LQKENI. After removal of 4 bases from V and 6 bases from J, the junction contained 7 bases not matched to a gene. The CDR3 protein is CASSQSTGLDTQYF. The CDR3 coding sequence is TGTGCCAGCTCACAGTCGACAGGGTTGGATACGCAGTATTTT.

The chain recombines TRBV11-2 with TRBJ2-1, with D unresolved. The germline V gene has CDR1 SGHAT and CDR2 FQNNGV. Trimming stripped 5 bases from V and 8 bases from J, with 22 bases between. This CDR3 contains 16 residues. CDR3 nucleotide sequence: TGTGCCAGCAGCCCTCTGGTGAGTGCCGAACCCTATGAGCAGTTCTTC. Translated, it gives CASSPLVSAEPYEQFF.

The CDR3 region is CASSLQGALNYGYTF. CDR3 DNA: TGTGCCAGCAGTTTGCAGGGGGCGCTTAACTATGGCTACACCTTC. V and J are TRBV28 and TRBJ1-2; 8 positions match TRBD1. Per the germline V gene, CDR1 is MDHEN and CDR2 is SYDVKM. CDR3 length: 15 amino acids. V trimming: 3 bases; J trimming: 1 base; junction bases outside the gene matches: 4.

About this clone itself: At one boundary the junction diverges from the germline segment, which might be a read error. The J gene is TRBJ2-1, the V gene TRBV28; perhaps TRBD2 as D (6 bases). The CDR3 spans 15 residues. CDR1 is MDHEN, CDR2 SYDVKM, per germline. The CDR3 nucleotides are TGTGCCAGCAGACCCCCGGGACTCCTCTACGATGAGCAGTTCTTC. It yields the protein CASRPPGLLYDEQFF.

This chain's CDR3 is CASSDSGGETQYF. In DNA form, the CDR3 reads TGTGCCAGTAGTGACAGCGGAGGGGAGACCCAGTACTTC. The chain recombines TRBV19 with TRBJ2-5; D is perhaps TRBD2 (6 bases). The length of the CDR3 is 13 residues. V was cut by 5 bases and J by 5 bases, with 12 bases left in between. Germline-derived CDR1 and CDR2 are LNHDA and SQIVND (reference sequence).

This chain connects TRBV13 to TRBJ2-1; D not resolved. Trimming removed 6 bases at V and 8 bases at J, with 11 bases between. The CDR3 totals 12 residues. CDR1 PRHDT and CDR2 FYEKMQ come from the germline V gene (reference sequence). The CDR3 nucleotides are TGTGCCAGCAGTCACGGGTGGGATGAGCAGTTCTTC. Translation: CASSHGWDEQFF. The entire variable domain, with the rest obtained from reference TRBV13 and TRBJ2-1, is as follows: AAGVIQSPRHLIKEKRETATLKCYPIPRHDTVYWYQQGPGQDPQFLISFYEKMQSDKGSIPDRFSAQQFSDYHSELNMSSLELGDSALYFCASSHGWDEQFFGPGTRLTVL.

The rearrangement uses TRBV7-9 and TRBJ1-2, with 7 bases lining up with TRBD1. CDR1 SEHNR and CDR2 FQNEAQ come from the germline V gene (reference sequence). V lost 6 bases to trimming and J lost 5 bases; unmatched junction nucleotides: 12. The CDR3 is 15 amino acids. The CDR3 protein is CASSPSDRLWYGYTF. CDR3 nucleotides: TGTGCCAGCAGTCCTTCGGACAGGTTATGGTATGGCTACACCTTC.

This clone was recorded once. The rearrangement joins TRBV4-1 to TRBJ2-2; no reliable D call. Trimming took 3 bases from V and 6 from J, leaving 14 bases between them. Germline V gene lookup returns CDR1 MGHRA and CDR2 YSYEKL. The CDR3 totals 15 residues. Here the CDR3 DNA reads TGCGCCAGCAGCCATCCGGAGACGCTGGCCGGGGAGCTGTTTTTT. Translating it yields CASSHPETLAGELFF.

The rearrangement joins TRBV5-1 to TRBJ2-7; D may be TRBD1 (5 bases). Trimming stripped 5 bases from V and 0 bases from J, with 18 bases between. Per germline, CDR1 SGHRS and CDR2 YFSETQ. This CDR3 is 16 amino acids long. This chain's CDR3 is CASRMGQGSVSYEQYF. The CDR3 DNA sequence: TGCGCCAGCAGGATGGGGCAGGGAAGTGTCTCCTACGAGCAGTACTTC.

This chain joins TRBV4-3 and TRBJ1-4; TRBD1 aligns across 7 bases. V was pared by 0 bases and J by 5 bases, with 15 bases of the junction left unmatched. The CDR3 has 19 amino acids. CDR1 is LGHNA and CDR2 is YSLEER in the germline V gene. For the CDR3, the DNA is TGCGCCAGCAGCCAAGAGGGTGGGACAGACTTTTATCCCAATGAAAAACTGTTTTTT. This encodes CASSQEGGTDFYPNEKLFF.

CDR3: CASSFRDRGYEQYF. The CDR3 DNA reads TGTGCCAGCAGTTTCCGGGACAGGGGCTACGAGCAGTACTTC. This chain links TRBV28 with TRBJ2-7; TRBD1 aligns across 10 bases. Germline CDR1 is MDHEN and CDR2 is SYDVKM. V was pared by 3 bases and J by 3 bases, with 2 bases of the junction left unmatched. The CDR3 covers 14 residues.

The chain uses TRBV24-1 and TRBJ2-1; D is unclear. CDR3 length: 12 amino acids. CDR1 is KGHDR and CDR2 is SFDVKD in the germline V gene. V lost 4 bases and J 9 bases, leaving 9 bases between the germline ends. The CDR3 DNA is TGTGCCACCAGTGACGTAGTGAGTGAGCAGTTCTTC. This gives the protein CATSDVVSEQFF.

The gene calls are TRBV6-2 or TRBV6-3 and TRBJ2-7; the D gene is possibly TRBD1 (6 bases). The germline gives CDR1 MNHEY, CDR2 SVGEGT. V lost 6 bases and J 6 bases, leaving 18 bases between the germline ends. The CDR3 loop spans 14 amino acids. CDR3: CASSPFNQGPEQYF. CDR3 DNA sequence: TGTGCCAGCAGCCCGTTCAACCAGGGGCCCGAGCAGTACTTC.

This clone was recorded only once. This chain joins TRBV19 and TRBJ1-4; 7 bases are a match to TRBD1. This CDR3 spans 15 amino acids. Germline V gene lookup returns CDR1 LNHDA and CDR2 SQIVND (reference sequence). V shed 5 bases, J shed 4 bases, and the junction held 7 bases outside the gene matches. In DNA form, the CDR3 reads TGTGCCAGTAGTTCCGACAGGGATAATAATGAAAAACTGTTTTTT. It is translated as CASSSDRDNNEKLFF.